This TCR beta chain was sequenced for a study of T cells in Graves' hyperthyroidism and ophthalmopathy. RNA transcripts provided the source from which TCR beta CDR3 regions were amplified. A set of HTBI primers served as the primers for a first-round RT-PCR of the TCR CDR3. Each CDR3 protein is one row after TCRdb ran MiXCR on the multiplex PCR reads. The table includes 530,000 or so distinct CDR3 sequences, 17% detected once. With respect to this clonotype: Its antigen is not known.

Study-wide points: Most expanded thyroid clonotypes above 0.001 also appeared in blood.

It was uncontrolled infection, other autoimmune disease, pregnancy or lactation that excluded patients. The authors obtained PBMCs from roughly 9.7 ml of fresh peripheral blood. The length of the CDR3 is 16 residues. V trimming: 2 bases; J trimming: 1 base; junction bases outside the gene matches: 6. Germline V gene data show CDR1 as ENHRY and CDR2 as SYGVKD. This TCR came from a woman between 18 and 30 years old with Graves' ophthalmopathy. Sequences were obtained from blood. This chain connects TRBV10-3 to TRBJ1-1, with 8 bases that match TRBD1. This CDR3 reads CAISEGDRGPNTEAFF. CDR3 sequence (DNA): TGTGCCATCAGTGAGGGCGACAGGGGACCGAACACTGAAGCTTTCTTT.